Listed here is a single T cell receptor beta chain. Its antigen is currently unknown. Using unique molecular identifiers, the investigators prepared the TCRbeta library. Each CDR3 protein is one row after TCRdb ran MiXCR on the PCR reads. This table holds fewer than 1 million distinct CDR3 sequences, approximately 15% found once. The data derive from a study of T-cell reconstitution after alpha-beta-depleted transplantation in children. Study-wide results and caveats: One year after transplant, T-cell counts and diversity came mostly from newly produced T cells. The study reportedly traced alpha-beta T cells about two months after transplant to several hundred expanded graft clones. In some patients, recipient T cells and intrathymic progenitors surviving conditioning explained high day-60 diversity.

The ends were cut back, 0 bases at V and 0 bases at J, with 18 bases in the middle. CDR1 is LGHDT and CDR2 is YNNKEL in the germline V gene (reference sequence). CDR3 length: 19 amino acids. V and J are TRBV3-1 and TRBJ2-1; the D is unclear. Sequenced material: PBMCs, mostly from graft donor cells, taken 360 days after TCRalphabeta/CD19-depleted stem cell transplant. The sequence was obtained from a male patient younger than 18 who had a stem cell transplant for acute lymphoblastic leukemia, so the T cells may come from the graft donor. The CDR3 spells CASSQDESRIPSSYNEQFF. For the CDR3, the DNA is TGTGCCAGCAGCCAAGACGAGTCCCGGATACCGAGCTCCTACAATGAGCAGTTCTTC.